The 5 T cell receptor beta chains presented below share a single source sample, sequenced in a study of cytomegalovirus exposure and HLA in healthy donors. Produced via immunoSEQ multiplex PCR; TCRdb's table is partial and in-frame only. Of about 120,000 clones in the sample, 70% to 90% were seen once. The sequencing sample was made of PBMCs. These receptors were obtained from a woman aged 18-29 years in good health and CMV-seropositive.

V and J are TRBV7-9 and TRBJ2-7, with D maybe TRBD1 (6 bases). Germline assignment: CDR1 SEHNR and CDR2 FQNEAQ (reference sequence). The V and J ends lost 1 base and 3 bases respectively, with 10 bases between them. The CDR3 consists of 14 residues. As DNA, the CDR3 is TGTGCCAGCAGCTTAGGGGCAGGGGACTACGAGCAGTACTTC. Amino acids: CASSLGAGDYEQYF.

The chain carries TRBV7-2 and TRBJ2-7; 8 nucleotides agree with TRBD2. Trimming removed 5 bases from V and 2 bases from J; junction bases left unmatched: 20. Germline V gene data show CDR1 as SGHTA and CDR2 as FQGNSA. The CDR3 totals 19 residues. This CDR3 is CASSHRTSPPAEVPYEQYF. The CDR3 bases are TGTGCCAGCAGCCACCGGACTAGCCCCCCCGCTGAGGTCCCCTACGAGCAGTACTTC.

The V gene is TRBV7-9, the J gene TRBJ2-1; 9 bases line up with TRBD2. V gave up 4 bases and J gave up 5 bases; unmatched junction bases: 6. The CDR3 is 15 residues long. The germline CDR1 and CDR2 sequences are SEHNR and FQNEAQ (reference sequence). The chain's CDR3 is CASSSRLAENNEQFF. CDR3 DNA sequence: TGTGCCAGCAGCTCAAGACTAGCGGAAAACAATGAGCAGTTCTTC.

The CDR3: CSARSANYGYTF. CDR3 DNA: TGCAGCGCTCGGTCGGCTAACTATGGCTACACCTTC. V usage is TRBV29-1 and J usage is TRBJ1-2; D is unresolved. Germline CDR1 is SQVTM and CDR2 is ANQGSEA. This CDR3 has 12 amino acids. Trimming shortened V by 7 bases and J by 0 bases, and 9 bases separated the two germline ends.

The chain has TRBV4-2 and TRBJ1-1; TRBD1 might be the D (5 bases). The CDR3 is 15 amino acids. Germline V gives CDR1 LGHNA, CDR2 YNFKEQ. V lost 2 bases and J 1 base, leaving 11 bases between the germline ends. DNA of the CDR3: TGTGCCAGCAGCCAACTTCGGGGGACGAACACTGAAGCTTTCTTT. This sequence encodes CASSQLRGTNTEAFF.